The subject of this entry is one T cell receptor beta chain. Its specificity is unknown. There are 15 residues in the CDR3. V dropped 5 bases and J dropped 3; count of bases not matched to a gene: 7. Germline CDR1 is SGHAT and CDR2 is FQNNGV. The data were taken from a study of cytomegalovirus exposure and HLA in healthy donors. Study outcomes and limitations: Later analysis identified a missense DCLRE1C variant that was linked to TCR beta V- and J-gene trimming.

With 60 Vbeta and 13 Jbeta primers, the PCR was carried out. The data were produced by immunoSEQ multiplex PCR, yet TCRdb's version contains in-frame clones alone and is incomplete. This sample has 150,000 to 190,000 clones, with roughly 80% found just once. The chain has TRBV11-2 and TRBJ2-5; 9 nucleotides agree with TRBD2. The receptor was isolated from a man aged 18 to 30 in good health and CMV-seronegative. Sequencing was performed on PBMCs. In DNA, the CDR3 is TGTGCCAGCAGCCGCTCCGTAGCGGGGGAAGAGACCCAGTACTTC. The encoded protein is CASSRSVAGEETQYF.